These T cell receptor beta chains were read from a single sample in a study of OX40 agonist ivuxolimab in advanced cancers. The protocol was immunoSEQ multiplex PCR, while the TCRdb copy is restricted to in-frame clones and leaves out a portion. The sample lists approximately 57,000 clones, over 75% occurring once. The sample consisted of CD4+ or CD8+ T cells sorted from blood, taken in a trial of the OX40 agonist ivuxolimab. The source of these receptors is an adult with an advanced solid tumor such as melanoma, head and neck, liver or kidney cancer. Both conserved end residues are part of each CDR3. Fields, in order: J gene, V gene, D gene, clone size, CDR3 protein, CDR3 DNA. The D gene is left open where the match is weak. The size of a clone is reported for some rows only, either as once, few or many, or as a class for expanded clones.

>TRBJ1-2|TRBV7-5|.|.
CARSEGVYGYTF
TGTGCCAGAAGCGAAGGGGTGTATGGCTACACCTTC
>TRBJ1-3|TRBV7-2|TRBD1|.
CASSRDVAGGNSGNTIYF
TGTGCCAGCAGTCGCGATGTGGCAGGGGGAAACTCTGGAAACACCATATATTTT
>TRBJ1-5|TRBV19|.|once
CASSIHRVSQPQHF
TGTGCCAGTAGTATTCACAGGGTCTCCCAGCCCCAGCATTTT
>TRBJ1-2|TRBV6-8|TRBD1|.
CASSPRGWTGCYGYTF
TGTGCCAGCAGTCCTCGAGGTTGGACAGGCTGCTATGGCTACACCTTC
>TRBJ1-2|TRBV5-6|.|.
CASSLNSYGYTF
TGTGCCAGCAGCTTAAACAGCTATGGCTACACCTTC
>TRBJ2-5|TRBV27|TRBD2|once
CASSLIPRGGPPTGRETQYF
TGTGCCAGCAGTTTAATTCCTCGCGGGGGGCCCCCTACGGGTAGAGAGACCCAGTACTTC
>TRBJ2-2|TRBV5-6|TRBD1|.
CASSLVGWGQRNTGELFF
TGTGCCAGCAGCTTGGTGGGGTGGGGACAGAGGAACACCGGGGAGCTGTTTTTT
>TRBJ2-7|TRBV5-1|TRBD2|once
CASSGGTRAYEQYF
TGCGCCAGCAGCGGCGGGACTAGAGCCTACGAGCAGTACTTC
>TRBJ1-2|TRBV4-1|TRBD1|few
CASSQEDREGYGYTF
TGCGCCAGCAGCCAAGAGGACAGGGAGGGTTATGGCTACACCTTC
>TRBJ2-2|TRBV2|.|.
CASNGRTRNTGELFF
TGTGCCAGCAATGGGAGGACCCGGAACACCGGGGAGCTGTTTTTT
>TRBJ2-3|TRBV5-4|.|.
CASSFRLAEADTQYF
TGTGCCAGCAGCTTCCGCTTGGCAGAGGCAGATACGCAGTATTTT
>TRBJ1-5|TRBV6-1|.|.
CASSRTGGNQPQHF
TGTGCCAGCAGCCGGACCGGGGGCAATCAGCCCCAGCATTTT
>TRBJ2-2|TRBV9|.|.
CASSVVQGPTGELFF
TGTGCCAGCAGCGTAGTGCAGGGGCCCACCGGGGAGCTGTTTTTT
>TRBJ1-6|TRBV6-5|.|.
CASMKGNNSPLHF
TGTGCCAGCATGAAAGGGAATAATTCACCCCTCCACTTT
>TRBJ2-2|TRBV6-6|TRBD1|.
CASRAGTGNTGELFF
TGTGCCAGCAGAGCCGGGACAGGGAACACCGGGGAGCTGTTTTTT
>TRBJ2-7|TRBV5-1|.|.
CASSPTGDSYEQYF
TGCGCCAGCAGCCCGACGGGGGACTCCTACGAGCAGTACTTC
>TRBJ2-1|TRBV5-4|TRBD2|few
CASSGGVGAYNEQFF
TGTGCCAGCAGCGGGGGGGTTGGAGCCTACAATGAGCAGTTCTTC
>TRBJ1-2|TRBV27|.|.
CASSSAGWGYTF
TGTGCCAGCAGTTCCGCAGGTTGGGGCTACACCTTC
>TRBJ1-2|TRBV10-3|.|.
CAIRGGDGYTF
TGTGCCATCAGAGGGGGGGATGGCTACACCTTC
>TRBJ1-2|TRBV29-1|.|.
CSVGTGANYGYTF
TGCAGCGTTGGAACGGGGGCGAACTATGGCTACACCTTC
>TRBJ2-3|TRBV7-2|.|once
CASSSGSTDTQYF
TGTGCCAGCAGCTCGGGGTCCACAGATACGCAGTATTTT
>TRBJ1-2|TRBV9|.|.
CASSEGYTF
TGTGCCAGCAGTGAGGGCTACACCTTC